The 22 T cell receptor beta chains below were found in one sample sequenced in a study of T cell responses to AZD1222 COVID-19 vaccine. The protocol was immunoSEQ multiplex PCR, while the TCRdb copy is restricted to in-frame clones and leaves out a portion. This table holds about 150,000 clones, approximately 88% found once. This material consisted of peripheral blood, taken 28 days after the second AZD1222 dose. The receptors originated from an adult who received the AZD1222 COVID-19 vaccine.

The J gene is TRBJ1-2, the V gene TRBV27; D gene ambiguous. The CDR3 covers 15 residues. The V end lost 6 bases, the J end lost 0 bases, and 14 bases lay between the germline ends. CDR1 is MNHEY, CDR2 SMNVEV, per germline (reference sequence). CDR3 loop: CASSPDANTNYGYTF. The CDR3 DNA follows: TGTGCCAGCAGCCCGGACGCGAATACTAACTATGGCTACACCTTC.

The sample holds a few counts of this clone. The limits of the CDR3 on the DNA are not certain, so only TCRdb's listed CDR3 is given. The chain couples TRBV21-1 to TRBJ2-1; the D call of TRBD2 is as the table states it, not checked on the DNA. TRBV21-1 is a pseudogene locus. The CDR3 comprises 21 residues, both ends counted. CDR3 region: CASKVALYFCASKGNPAEQFF.

The chain employs TRBV12-5 and TRBJ2-3; D is possibly TRBD2 (6 bases). With 0 bases removed from V and 1 base from J, the gap between germline ends came to 17 bases. From germline, CDR1 is LGHNT and CDR2 FRNRAP. The CDR3 is made up of 18 amino acids. The CDR3 sequence is CASGLVPYSTGGTDTQYF. CDR3 sequence (DNA): TGTGCTAGTGGTTTGGTACCCTATTCTACGGGGGGCACAGATACGCAGTATTTT.

The chain combines TRBV5-1 with TRBJ1-1; TRBD1 aligns across 8 bases. The CDR3 extends over 17 amino acids. Germline values: CDR1 SGHRS, CDR2 YFSETQ. V shed 3 bases and J 2 bases; nucleotides not matched to a gene: 12. DNA for the CDR3: TGCGCCAGCAGCTCTCAGGGGGCCCGGCCGATTAACACTGAAGCTTTCTTT. This encodes CASSSQGARPINTEAFF.

V is TRBV6-2 or TRBV6-3 and J is TRBJ1-5, with D possibly being TRBD1 (5 bases). CDR1 and CDR2 from the germline V gene are MNHEY and SVGEGT. The CDR3 covers 17 residues. V lost 5 bases to trimming and J lost 3 bases, with 20 bases between them. As DNA, the CDR3 is TGTGCCAGCAGTCCCCGGCAGGGTGGGTCGGACAATCAGCCCCAGCATTTT. It codes for CASSPRQGGSDNQPQHF.

The chain carries TRBV7-2 and TRBJ2-5; the D gene is possibly TRBD1 (6 bases). The CDR3 sequence is 15 residues long. The germline CDR1 and CDR2 sequences are SGHTA and FQGNSA. V was cut by 0 bases and J by 4 bases, with 12 bases left in between. As DNA, the CDR3 is TGTGCCAGCAGCTTAGCGGGGGCGTCCGGAGAGACCCAGTACTTC. The encoded protein is CASSLAGASGETQYF. Variable domain in full (rest from reference TRBV7-2 and TRBJ2-5): GAGVSQSPSNKVTEKGKDVELRCDPISGHTALYWYRQSLGQGLEFLIYFQGNSAPDKSGLPSDRFSAERTGGSVSTLTIQRTQQEDSAVYLCASSLAGASGETQYFGPGTRLLVL.

This chain links TRBV5-4 with TRBJ2-3; possible D gene TRBD1, 5 bases. The CDR3 spans 14 residues. The V end lost 3 bases, the J end lost 2 bases, and 10 bases lay between the germline ends. Germline V gene sequence: CDR1 SGHNT, CDR2 YYREEE (reference sequence). As DNA, the CDR3 is TGTGCCAGCAGCTCACAGGACCACACAGATACGCAGTATTTT. It is translated as CASSSQDHTDTQYF. Combining the CDR3 with reference TRBV5-4 and TRBJ2-3 gives the whole variable domain ETGVTQSPTHLIKTRGQQVTLRCSSQSGHNTVSWYQQALGQGPQFIFQYYREEENGRGNFPPRFSGLQFPNYSSELNVNALELDDSALYLCASSSQDHTDTQYFGPGTRLTVL.

This sequence joins TRBV7-9 and TRBJ2-3; 9 bases agree with TRBD2. Germline assignment: CDR1 SEHNR and CDR2 FQNEAQ (reference sequence). Trimming cost V 5 bases and J 5 bases; bases outside gene matches: 14. The CDR3 contains 17 residues. The CDR3 region has the DNA TGTGCCAGCAGCCCCCAAAGGGGGGCGGGGGGGCGAGATACGCAGTATTTT. Encoded protein: CASSPQRGAGGRDTQYF.

The V gene is TRBV5-1, the J gene TRBJ2-1; 11 bases match TRBD2. Germline V lookup: CDR1 SGHRS, CDR2 YFSETQ. Losses at the gene ends were 6 bases for V and 4 bases for J; bases not matched to a gene: 6. This CDR3 is 15 amino acids long. The CDR3 loop is CASTLLAGGYNEQFF. The CDR3 DNA reads TGCGCCAGCACCCTCTTAGCGGGGGGGTACAATGAGCAGTTCTTC.

The chain has TRBV18 and TRBJ1-1; 7 bases map to TRBD1. V shed 5 bases and J 1 base; nucleotides not matched to a gene: 4. The CDR3 runs to 14 residues. CDR1 KGHSH and CDR2 LQKENI come from the germline V gene. The CDR3 sequence is CASSVQGKNTEAFF. The CDR3 DNA is TGTGCCAGCTCAGTACAGGGGAAGAACACTGAAGCTTTCTTT. The full variable domain, in which reference TRBV18 and TRBJ1-1 provide the parts outside the CDR3, is NAGVMQNPRHLVRRRGQEARLRCSPMKGHSHVYWYRQLPEEGLKFMVYLQKENIIDESGMPKERFSAEFPKEGPSILRIQQVVRGDSAAYFCASSVQGKNTEAFFGQGTRLTVV.

The chain carries TRBV14 and TRBJ1-6, with D maybe TRBD1 (5 bases). The CDR3 runs to 14 residues. Germline CDR1 SGHDN, CDR2 FVKESK. Trimming took 1 base from V and 11 from J, leaving 12 bases between them. The CDR3 DNA follows: TGTGCCAGCAGCCAAGGCGTGTGGGGGGCACCCCTCCACTTT. This gives the protein CASSQGVWGAPLHF.

The chain employs TRBV12-5 and TRBJ1-2; D not resolved. The length of the CDR3 is 13 residues. Germline CDR1 LGHNT, CDR2 FRNRAP. Trimming cost V 4 bases and J 4 bases, with 10 bases left between them. In DNA, the CDR3 is TGTGCTAGTGGTTCGAATACGGTCTATGGCTACACCTTC. This codes for CASGSNTVYGYTF.

The chain combines TRBV5-8 with TRBJ1-1, with TRBD1 as a possible D gene (5 bases). Germline-derived CDR1 and CDR2 are SGHTS and YDEGEE. The CDR3 has 15 amino acids. The ends were cut back, 1 base at V and 0 bases at J, with 10 bases in the middle. This CDR3 reads CASSLQGPMNTEAFF. CDR3 sequence (DNA): TGTGCCAGCAGCTTGCAGGGCCCGATGAACACTGAAGCTTTCTTT.

This chain joins TRBV10-1 and TRBJ2-7, with D perhaps matching TRBD1 or TRBD2 (5 bases each). There are 14 residues in the CDR3. Germline CDR1 reads WNHNN; CDR2 reads SYGVQD (reference sequence). V lost 4 bases, J lost 2 bases, and 12 bases lay in between. The CDR3 region is CASSGGTGPYEQYF. Written as DNA, the CDR3 is TGCGCCAGCAGTGGAGGGACGGGCCCCTACGAGCAGTACTTC.

The chain joins TRBV18 to TRBJ2-3; no definite D call. The V gene lost 5 bases and the J gene lost 0 bases, with 6 bases spanning the gap. Germline V lookup: CDR1 KGHSH, CDR2 LQKENI. This CDR3 contains 13 residues. CDR3: CASSASSTDTQYF. The CDR3 nucleotides read TGTGCCAGCTCAGCTTCTAGCACAGATACGCAGTATTTT.

The V gene is TRBV7-6, the J gene TRBJ2-7; D is ambiguous. The CDR3 extends over 14 amino acids. Germline CDR1 SGHVS, CDR2 FNYEAQ. The V and J ends lost 6 bases and 1 base respectively, with 13 bases between them. The CDR3 region is CASRADRVSYEQYF. DNA of the CDR3: TGTGCCAGCAGAGCCGACCGGGTTTCCTACGAGCAGTACTTC.

The chain employs TRBV18 and TRBJ1-2, with 7 bases fitting TRBD1. Germline CDR1 is KGHSH and CDR2 is LQKENI. This CDR3 contains 13 residues. The junction had 4 bases not matched to a gene; V was cut back by 5 bases and J by 4 bases. CDR3 region: CASSKQGVYGYTF. Written as DNA, the CDR3 is TGTGCCAGCTCAAAGCAGGGGGTCTATGGCTACACCTTC.

The rearrangement uses TRBV11-2 and TRBJ2-3; either TRBD1 or TRBD2 may supply D (5 bases each). The germline V and J ends were trimmed by 2 bases and 1 base, with 13 bases remaining between them. CDR1 is SGHAT, CDR2 FQNNGV, per germline. The CDR3 consists of 16 residues. CDR3 protein: CASSLTGTPGTDTQYF. The CDR3 DNA reads TGTGCCAGCAGCTTAACGGGGACCCCTGGCACAGATACGCAGTATTTT.

The rearrangement joins TRBV5-1 to TRBJ2-1; D unresolved. Trimming removed 0 bases at V and 3 bases at J, with 7 bases between. The CDR3 extends over 14 amino acids. The V gene's germline CDR1 is SGHRS and CDR2 YFSETQ. CDR3 loop: CASSLVGDYNEQFF. As DNA, the CDR3 is TGCGCCAGCAGCTTGGTGGGTGACTACAATGAGCAGTTCTTC. Complete variable domain (other parts from reference TRBV5-1 and TRBJ2-1): KAGVTQTPRYLIKTRGQQVTLSCSPISGHRSVSWYQQTPGQGLQFLFEYFSETQRNKGNFPGRFSGRQFSNSRSEMNVSTLELGDSALYLCASSLVGDYNEQFFGPGTRLTVL.

The chain links TRBV19 to TRBJ2-5, with TRBD2 matching over 10 bases. Germline trimming cut 3 bases from V and 5 bases from J; bases unmatched to any gene: 6. The CDR3 contains 15 residues. Germline loops: CDR1 LNHDA, CDR2 SQIVND (reference sequence). CDR3 region: CASSIASGGIETQYF. The CDR3, as DNA: TGTGCCAGTAGTATCGCTAGCGGGGGAATCGAGACCCAGTACTTC.

The chain carries TRBV12-5 and TRBJ1-4; weak D call: TRBD1 (5 bases). Trimming took off 0 bases at V and 8 bases at J, with 19 bases between the two ends. The CDR3 runs to 17 residues. Per the germline V gene, CDR1 is LGHNT and CDR2 is FRNRAP. The CDR3 loop is CASGLVPPEGWDEKLFF. The CDR3 nucleotides are TGTGCTAGTGGTTTGGTACCCCCTGAGGGTTGGGACGAAAAACTGTTTTTT.

For this clone: At one boundary the junction diverges from the germline segment, which might be a read error. The J gene is TRBJ1-3, the V gene TRBV6-1, with 8 bases matching TRBD1. Germline CDR1 reads MNHNS; CDR2 reads SASEGT. The length of the CDR3 is 16 residues. The CDR3 reads CASREGVRGRGNTIYF. In nucleotides, the CDR3 is TGTGCCAGCAGGGAAGGTGTCAGGGGGCGCGGAAACACCATATATTTT.